The subject of this entry is one T cell receptor (beta chain). What it binds is not known. Clones were sequenced by immunoSEQ multiplex PCR, and TCRdb holds only the in-frame ones, with some missing. The sample consists of about 140,000 clones, roughly nine tenths of them appearing once. The donors were in the approximately 120-subject validation cohort, distinct from the roughly 600-subject first cohort. CDR1 is LNHNV and CDR2 is YYDKDF in the germline V gene (reference sequence). With 0 bases removed from V and 0 bases from J, the gap between germline ends came to 6 bases. The CDR3 has 15 amino acids. The sample is drawn from a study of cytomegalovirus exposure and HLA in healthy donors. Looking at the study overall: The 95 to 150 validation repertoires, a later analysis reported, used the same platform as the 666 first-cohort repertoires.

Findings and caveats of the study: A list of approximately 150 TCR beta chains associated with cytomegalovirus was given.

The sequenced sample consisted of PBMCs. This receptor was taken from a man younger than 35 in good health and CMV-seronegative. The chain recombines TRBV15 with TRBJ1-3; D might be TRBD1 (6 bases). CDR3 sequence: CATSRDRGSGNTIYF. CDR3 bases: TGTGCCACCAGCAGAGACAGGGGCTCTGGAAACACCATATATTTT.